This TCR beta chain came from a study of CD8+ T cells in alopecia areata. Treatment here: oral pan-JAK inhibitor, 5-10 mg twice daily. This clone was recorded a few times. Reverse transcription of extracted RNA yielded cDNA, which provided the sequencing template. Using immunoSEQ multiplex PCR, the repertoire was profiled, and TCRdb retains in-frame clones only, with some absent. The data contain fewer than 250,000 clones, 35% to 40% of them singletons. V lost 5 bases, J lost 14 bases, and 19 bases lay in between. Germline V gene lookup returns CDR1 SGHAT and CDR2 FQNNGV. The CDR3 spans 13 residues. This sample comprised CD4+ T cells sorted from blood, obtained at approximately week 30, from a patient treated with tofacitinib. The rearrangement joins TRBV11-2 to TRBJ2-4; D possibly corresponds to TRBD1 (6 bases). The sequence derives from a human donor with alopecia areata. Here the CDR3 DNA reads TGTGCCAGCAGCCCCATCCGGGACACCATGGAGTACTTC. Protein sequence: CASSPIRDTMEYF.